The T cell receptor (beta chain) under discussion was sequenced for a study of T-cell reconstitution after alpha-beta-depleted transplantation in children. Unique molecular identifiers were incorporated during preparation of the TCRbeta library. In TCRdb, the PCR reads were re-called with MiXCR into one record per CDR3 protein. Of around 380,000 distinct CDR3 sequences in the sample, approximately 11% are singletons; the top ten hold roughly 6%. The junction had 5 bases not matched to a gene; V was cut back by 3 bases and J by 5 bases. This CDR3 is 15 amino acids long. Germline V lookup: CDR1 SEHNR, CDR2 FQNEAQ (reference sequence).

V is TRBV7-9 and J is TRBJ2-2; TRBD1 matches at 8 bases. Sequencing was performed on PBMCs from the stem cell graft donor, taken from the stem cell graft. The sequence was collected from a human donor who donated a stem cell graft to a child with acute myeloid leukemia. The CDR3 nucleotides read TGTGCCAGCAGCTTCGGACAGGGCATTACCGGGGAGCTGTTTTTT. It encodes CASSFGQGITGELFF.